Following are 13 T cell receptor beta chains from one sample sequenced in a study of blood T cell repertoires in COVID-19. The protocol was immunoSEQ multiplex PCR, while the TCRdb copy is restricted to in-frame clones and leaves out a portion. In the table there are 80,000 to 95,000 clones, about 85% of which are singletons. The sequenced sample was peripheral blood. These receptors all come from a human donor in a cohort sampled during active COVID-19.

CDR3 nucleotides: TGCGCCAGCAGCCAAGATATTCTGTCAGGGGACAGCCTCTTCTCTGGGGCCAACGTCCTGACTTTC. Its protein is CASSQDILSGDSLFSGANVLTF. The V gene is TRBV4-3, the J gene TRBJ2-6, with 7 bases that match TRBD1. Germline V gene data show CDR1 as LGHNA and CDR2 as YSLEER. The length of the CDR3 is 22 residues. Trimming cost V 0 bases and J 0 bases; bases outside gene matches: 17.

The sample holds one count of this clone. The CDR3, as DNA: TGTGCCAGCAGCGTAGAGCTGAACACTGAAGCTTTCTTT. It specifies CASSVELNTEAFF. The chain combines TRBV9 with TRBJ1-1; unclear D gene. V was clipped by 0 bases and J by 0 bases, with 3 bases between them. Per the germline V gene, CDR1 is SGDLS and CDR2 is YYNGEE. The CDR3 covers 13 residues.

For the CDR3, the DNA is TGTGCCAGCGGGGCAATGAACACCGGGGAGCTGTTTTTT. Its translation: CASGAMNTGELFF. The rearrangement joins TRBV9 to TRBJ2-2, with a possible D match to TRBD1 (5 bases). Germline V gene data show CDR1 as SGDLS and CDR2 as YYNGEE. V lost 7 bases and J lost 1, with 8 bases in between. The CDR3 spans 13 residues.

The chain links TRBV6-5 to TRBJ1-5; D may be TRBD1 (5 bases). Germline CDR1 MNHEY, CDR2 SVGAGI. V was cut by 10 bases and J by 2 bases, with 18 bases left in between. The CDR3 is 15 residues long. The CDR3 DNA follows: TGTGCCACCTCCCCGGCAGGGCTGGGCAATCAGCCCCAGCATTTT. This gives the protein CATSPAGLGNQPQHF.

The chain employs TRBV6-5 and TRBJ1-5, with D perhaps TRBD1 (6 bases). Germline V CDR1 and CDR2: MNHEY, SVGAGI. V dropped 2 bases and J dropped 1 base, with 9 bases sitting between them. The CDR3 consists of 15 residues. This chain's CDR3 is CASSYGGTSNQPQHF. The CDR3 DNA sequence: TGTGCCAGCAGTTACGGGGGCACGAGCAATCAGCCCCAGCATTTT.

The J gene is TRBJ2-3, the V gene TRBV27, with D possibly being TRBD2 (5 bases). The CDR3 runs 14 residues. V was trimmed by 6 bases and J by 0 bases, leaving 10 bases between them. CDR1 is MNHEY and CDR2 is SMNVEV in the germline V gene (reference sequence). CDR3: CASSVERSTDTQYF. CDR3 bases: TGTGCCAGCAGCGTGGAGCGGAGCACAGATACGCAGTATTTT.

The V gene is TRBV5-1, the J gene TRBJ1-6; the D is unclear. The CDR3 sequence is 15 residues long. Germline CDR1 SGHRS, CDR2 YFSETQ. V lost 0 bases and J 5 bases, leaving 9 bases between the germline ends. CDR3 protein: CASSLEAQHNSPLHF. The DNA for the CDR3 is TGCGCCAGCAGCTTGGAAGCGCAGCATAATTCACCCCTCCACTTT. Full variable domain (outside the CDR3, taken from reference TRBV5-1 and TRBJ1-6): KAGVTQTPRYLIKTRGQQVTLSCSPISGHRSVSWYQQTPGQGLQFLFEYFSETQRNKGNFPGRFSGRQFSNSRSEMNVSTLELGDSALYLCASSLEAQHNSPLHFGNGTRLTVT.

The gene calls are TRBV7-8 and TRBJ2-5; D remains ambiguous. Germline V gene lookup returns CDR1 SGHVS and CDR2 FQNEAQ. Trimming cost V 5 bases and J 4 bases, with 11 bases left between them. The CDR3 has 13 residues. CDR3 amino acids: CASSRVQSETQYF. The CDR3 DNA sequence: TGTGCCAGCAGCCGGGTCCAGTCAGAGACCCAGTACTTC.

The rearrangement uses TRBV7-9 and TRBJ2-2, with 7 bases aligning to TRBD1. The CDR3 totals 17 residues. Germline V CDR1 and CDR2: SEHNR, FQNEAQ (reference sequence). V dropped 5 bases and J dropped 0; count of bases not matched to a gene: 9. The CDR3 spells CASSGTARNSNTGELFF. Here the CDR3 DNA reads TGTGCCAGCAGCGGGACAGCCAGAAATTCGAACACCGGGGAGCTGTTTTTT.

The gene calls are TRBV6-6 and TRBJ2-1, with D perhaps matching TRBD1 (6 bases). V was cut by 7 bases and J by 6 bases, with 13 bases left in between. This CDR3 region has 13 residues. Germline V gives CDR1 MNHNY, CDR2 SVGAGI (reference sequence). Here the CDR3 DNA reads TGTGCCAGCATCGCCGCAGGGGTCAATGAGCAGTTCTTC. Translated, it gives CASIAAGVNEQFF.

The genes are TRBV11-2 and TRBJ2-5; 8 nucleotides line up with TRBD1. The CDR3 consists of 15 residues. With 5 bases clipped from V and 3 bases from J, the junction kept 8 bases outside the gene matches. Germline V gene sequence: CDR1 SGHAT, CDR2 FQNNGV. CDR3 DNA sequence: TGTGCCAGCAGCCCCGGGACAGGCGCCGAAGAGACCCAGTACTTC. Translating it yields CASSPGTGAEETQYF.

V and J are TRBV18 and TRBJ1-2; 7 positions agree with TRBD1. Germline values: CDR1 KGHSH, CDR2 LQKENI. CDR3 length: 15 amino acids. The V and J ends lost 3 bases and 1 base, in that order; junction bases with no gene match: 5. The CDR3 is CASSPSGTVNYGYTF. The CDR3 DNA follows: TGTGCCAGCTCACCCTCCGGGACAGTTAACTATGGCTACACCTTC.

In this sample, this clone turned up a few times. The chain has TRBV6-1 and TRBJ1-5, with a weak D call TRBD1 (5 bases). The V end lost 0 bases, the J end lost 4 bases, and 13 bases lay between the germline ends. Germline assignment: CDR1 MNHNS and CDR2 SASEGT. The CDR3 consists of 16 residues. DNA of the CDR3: TGTGCCAGCAGTGAAGCGGAGGGGCACGGTAATCAGCCCCAGCATTTT. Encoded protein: CASSEAEGHGNQPQHF.